This is a list of T cell receptor beta chains from one sample in a study of cytomegalovirus exposure and HLA in healthy donors. Clones were read by immunoSEQ multiplex PCR, and TCRdb kept only the in-frame ones, dropping some. In the table there are 150,000 to 200,000 clones, more than 75% of which are singletons. Sample: PBMCs. The source of these receptors is a middle-aged man in good health and CMV-seronegative. Each CDR3 is given with its conserved first and last residue. The order of the fields is D gene, V gene, clone size, J gene, CDR3 DNA, CDR3 protein. A D gene is named only where the DNA matches it firmly. The size field is filled for only some rows; it gives once, few, many or a size class.

>NA|TRBV30|NA|TRBJ1-2
TGTGCCTGGCACAGGGCCCTCTATGGCTACACCTTC
CAWHRALYGYTF
>NA|TRBV30|few|TRBJ1-5
TGTGCCTGGAGTGTAGGGGGGGGCAATCAGCCCCAGCATTTT
CAWSVGGGNQPQHF
>NA|TRBV6-1|NA|TRBJ2-3
TGTGCCAGCAAACGGGATAGCACAGATACGCAGTATTTT
CASKRDSTDTQYF
>NA|TRBV30|NA|TRBJ1-1
TGTGCCTGGAGTGTCATACCGGGAACTGAAGCTTTCTTT
CAWSVIPGTEAFF
>NA|TRBV4-3|NA|TRBJ1-3
TGCGCCAGCAGCCAAGGGGCGGGAACCTCTGGAAACACCATATATTTT
CASSQGAGTSGNTIYF
>NA|TRBV19|NA|TRBJ2-5
TGTGCCAGTCGCCTCGCAGGGGAGACCCAGTACTTC
CASRLAGETQYF
>TRBD1|TRBV19|NA|TRBJ1-5
TGTGCCAGTAGTTCCCCAAAGAGCCAGGGGGCTAGACAGCCCCAGCATTTT
CASSSPKSQGARQPQHF
>NA|TRBV7-9|NA|TRBJ2-7
TGTGCCAGCAGTCTGGGCTATCGTCCCTACGAGCAGTACTTC
CASSLGYRPYEQYF
>TRBD1|TRBV19|NA|TRBJ1-5
TGTGCCACCCTGGACAGGGGATTTGATCAGCCCCAGCATTTT
CATLDRGFDQPQHF
>NA|TRBV2|NA|TRBJ1-5
TGTGCCAGCGAACCGGCAGGGGCTAACAATCAGCCCCAGCATTTT
CASEPAGANNQPQHF
>TRBD2|TRBV19|NA|TRBJ2-3
TGTGCCAGTTACCCCGGGCTAGCGGGTATAGATACGCAGTATTTT
CASYPGLAGIDTQYF
>NA|TRBV28|NA|TRBJ1-2
TGTGCCAGCAGTTTACCCCGCTATGGCTACACCTTC
CASSLPRYGYTF
>TRBD1|TRBV7-9|NA|TRBJ1-2
TGTTCCAGCAGCTCGGACCGGGACAGGGGGCCGCATCGCTATGGCTACACCTTC
CSSSSDRDRGPHRYGYTF
>NA|TRBV5-5|NA|TRBJ2-5
TGTGCCAGCAGCCCGGGATCTCAAGAGACCCAGTACTTC
CASSPGSQETQYF
>TRBD2|TRBV27|NA|TRBJ2-2
TGTGCCAGCAGTACGGGAGGGAACACCGGGGAGCTGTTTTTT
CASSTGGNTGELFF
>NA|TRBV11-3|NA|TRBJ1-1
TGTGCCAGCAGCTTACGTCAATGGACAGAAGCTTTCTTT
CASSLRQWTEAFF
>NA|TRBV19|NA|TRBJ1-1
TGTGCCAGTAGTCGGACAGTAAACATTGAAGCTTTCTTT
CASSRTVNIEAFF
>TRBD2|TRBV9|NA|TRBJ2-1
TGTGCCAGCAGCCTGGGACTAGCGGGAGGTGATGAGCAGTTCTTC
CASSLGLAGGDEQFF
>NA|TRBV28|NA|TRBJ2-7
TGTGCCAGCACCCTTACATGGACTGCGACCGAGCAGTACTTC
CASTLTWTATEQYF
>TRBD2|TRBV20-1|NA|TRBJ2-1
TGCAGTGTTCAGCGGGGGCCCGAGCAGTTCTTC
CSVQRGPEQFF
>NA|TRBV28|NA|TRBJ1-2
TGTGCCAGCAGTGCCGGCGGGGGACCAAGGGCGGGGTATGGCTACACCTTC
CASSAGGGPRAGYGYTF
>TRBD1|TRBV19|NA|TRBJ1-2
TGTGCCAGTAGTTCATCCGGGACAGTTAAGGGTGACTATGGCTACACCTTC
CASSSSGTVKGDYGYTF
>TRBD1|TRBV11-2|NA|TRBJ1-2
TGTGCCAGCAGCTCTGGTCCCGGGACAGGGGTCCTTTCCTATGGCTACACCTTC
CASSSGPGTGVLSYGYTF
>NA|TRBV11-2|NA|TRBJ2-2
TGTGCCAGCATGGAACAGTCAAGCAACACCGGGGAGCTGTTTTTT
CASMEQSSNTGELFF
>NA|TRBV27|once|TRBJ1-2
TGTGCCAGCCGATCCAACAGGGTCGGGGGCTACACCTTC
CASRSNRVGGYTF
>NA|TRBV7-2|NA|TRBJ2-3
TGTGCCAGCAGACCCCGGAGCGGGCGCGGGGCAGATACGCAGTATTTT
CASRPRSGRGADTQYF
>NA|TRBV2|NA|TRBJ2-3
TGTGCCGGCACCCTCCCCACAGCGGAGGACACAGATACGCAGTATTTT
CAGTLPTAEDTDTQYF
>NA|TRBV5-1|NA|TRBJ2-7
TGCGCCAGCAGCTTGGCCGGCAGGTACTACGAGCAGTACTTC
CASSLAGRYYEQYF
>NA|TRBV5-1|NA|TRBJ2-2
TGCGCCAGCAGCTTGGAAACATTGGGGGGTACCGGGGAGCTGTTTTTT
CASSLETLGGTGELFF
>NA|TRBV2|NA|TRBJ2-3
TGTGCCAGCAGTGAAGCGCTTCTGGCCGAACATGCCACAGATACGCAGTATTTT
CASSEALLAEHATDTQYF
>NA|TRBV28|NA|TRBJ1-3
TGTGCCAGCAGTTTTCGAGGAAAGGGAAACACCATATATTTT
CASSFRGKGNTIYF